The 14 T cell receptor beta chains below come from one sample, sequenced in a study of vaccination and CD4 T cells after COVID-19. Specified time point: late sampling 161 to 241 days after vaccination in a few convalescent patients. Stated treatment: approximately nine-day PBMC culture with coronavirus spike peptide pools or control peptides (ViraFEST assay). These receptors' targets are unknown. Cultured CD4+ T-cell DNA underwent Oncomine TCR Beta short-read sequencing. Each CDR3 protein is one row after TCRdb ran MiXCR on the PCR reads. The data show 15,000 or so distinct CDR3 sequences, over 40% seen once. The specimen comprised CD4+ T cells from blood, cultured in vitro, sampled about 7 months after SARS-CoV-2 vaccination. The source of these receptors is a human donor who had recovered from COVID-19.

This clonotype showed up just a few times. The chain is built from TRBV19 and TRBJ1-2; no firm D call. V was clipped by 10 bases and J by 4 bases, with 13 bases between them. Germline CDR1 is LNHDA and CDR2 is SQIVND (reference sequence). The CDR3 totals 12 residues. The CDR3 is CATQTDTYGYTF. The CDR3 DNA sequence: TGTGCCACCCAGACTGATACCTATGGCTACACCTTC.

The chain uses TRBV29-1 and TRBJ1-1, with a possible D match to TRBD1 (5 bases). V was shortened by 0 bases and J by 4 bases, with 12 bases between the two germline ends. The V gene's germline CDR1 is SQVTM and CDR2 ANQGSEA. CDR3 length equals 14 residues. This CDR3 reads CSVEDEGEATEAFF. The CDR3 nucleotides are TGCAGCGTTGAAGATGAAGGGGAGGCCACTGAAGCTTTCTTT.

The V call is TRBV7-2, the J call TRBJ2-2; TRBD1 aligns across 8 bases. After removal of 1 base from V and 4 bases from J, the junction contained 5 bases not matched to a gene. The CDR3 extends over 16 amino acids. CDR1 is SGHTA and CDR2 is FQGNSA in the germline V gene. The CDR3 DNA sequence: TGTGCCAGCAGCTTAGTTGCACAGGGGGGCACCGGGGAGCTGTTTTTT. Protein: CASSLVAQGGTGELFF.

The genes are TRBV2 and TRBJ1-6, with D uncertain. CDR1 SNHLY and CDR2 FYNNEI come from the germline V gene. The V gene lost 3 bases and the J gene lost 10 bases, with 13 bases spanning the gap. The CDR3 totals 14 residues. The CDR3 sequence: CASSEMGRLSPLHF. DNA of the CDR3: TGTGCCAGCAGTGAGATGGGTAGGCTGTCACCCCTCCACTTT.

This chain connects TRBV11-2 to TRBJ1-2, with TRBD1 matching over 7 bases. Germline V gene sequence: CDR1 SGHAT, CDR2 FQNNGV. V was pared by 6 bases and J by 8 bases, with 12 bases of the junction left unmatched. This CDR3 contains 14 residues. The CDR3 loop reads CASSPTGAAVGYTF. The CDR3 nucleotides are TGTGCCAGCAGTCCCACAGGGGCCGCCGTCGGCTACACCTTC. Looking up the rest from reference TRBV11-2 and TRBJ1-2 gives the full variable domain: EAGVAQSPRYKIIEKRQSVAFWCNPISGHATLYWYQQILGQGPKLLIQFQNNGVVDDSQLPKDRFSAERLKGVDSTLKIQPAKLEDSAVYLCASSPTGAAVGYTFGSGTRLTVV.

Here the CDR3 DNA reads TGTGCCAGCAGTTCCCGGGACAGGGCAGCTAACTATGGCTACACCTTC. Translation gives CASSSRDRAANYGYTF. The rearrangement uses TRBV6-5 and TRBJ1-2, with TRBD1 matching 9 bases. Germline values: CDR1 MNHEY, CDR2 SVGAGI. Trimming removed 4 bases from V and 0 bases from J; junction bases left unmatched: 6. This CDR3 region has 16 residues.

The rearrangement uses TRBV7-2 and TRBJ2-5; 15 positions match TRBD2. Germline assignment: CDR1 SGHTA and CDR2 FQGNSA. Unmatched junction bases numbered 12, after V lost 5 bases and J lost 5 bases. This CDR3 region has 18 residues. Here the CDR3 reads CASSRGLAGGRQFETQYF. Here the CDR3 DNA reads TGTGCCAGCAGCCGTGGACTAGCGGGGGGGCGTCAATTTGAGACCCAGTACTTC.

This chain joins TRBV18 and TRBJ2-7, with D possibly matching TRBD2 (5 bases). The germline CDR1 and CDR2 sequences are KGHSH and LQKENI. The CDR3 has 13 residues. Trimming left V 3 bases short and J 5 bases short, with 11 bases between. CDR3 nucleotides: TGTGCCAGCTCACCCCCGGGGAGCCACGAGCAGTACTTC. This translates into CASSPPGSHEQYF. The complete variable domain, with remaining parts taken from reference TRBV18 and TRBJ2-7, reads NAGVMQNPRHLVRRRGQEARLRCSPMKGHSHVYWYRQLPEEGLKFMVYLQKENIIDESGMPKERFSAEFPKEGPSILRIQQVVRGDSAAYFCASSPPGSHEQYFGPGTRLTVT.

This clonotype was observed a few times. This rearrangement joins TRBV20-1 to TRBJ2-7; the match to TRBD1 covers 7 bases. From germline, CDR1 is DFQATT and CDR2 SNEGSKA (reference sequence). The CDR3 sequence is 14 residues long. Trimming took 3 bases from V and 4 from J; bases not matched to a gene: 9. This CDR3 reads CSASIRTGTYEQYF. Here the CDR3 DNA reads TGCAGTGCTAGTATTCGGACAGGTACATACGAGCAGTACTTC.

This chain joins TRBV20-1 and TRBJ2-7; 8 bases map to TRBD2. This CDR3 is built from 16 residues. Germline V CDR1 and CDR2: DFQATT, SNEGSKA (reference sequence). J lost 4 bases, V lost 0 bases, and 11 bases had no gene match. CDR3 bases: TGCAGTGCTAGAGACGGCGGGAGGCTAGCGGAGTACGAGCAGTACTTC. This codes for CSARDGGRLAEYEQYF.

J is TRBJ1-1 and V is TRBV7-6; D possibly corresponds to TRBD1 (5 bases). Germline CDR1 SGHVS, CDR2 FNYEAQ. The CDR3 sequence is 15 residues long. V lost 0 bases and J 4 bases, leaving 12 bases between the germline ends. The CDR3 loop is CASSLAGGARTEAFF. The CDR3 DNA is TGTGCCAGCAGCTTAGCGGGCGGGGCTCGCACTGAAGCTTTCTTT. Variable domain in full (rest from reference TRBV7-6 and TRBJ1-1): GAGVSQSPRYKVTKRGQDVALRCDPISGHVSLYWYRQALGQGPEFLTYFNYEAQQDKSGLPNDRFSAERPEGSISTLTIQRTEQRDSAMYRCASSLAGGARTEAFFGQGTRLTVV.

This clonotype showed up just a few times. V usage is TRBV7-9 and J usage is TRBJ2-5; D call uncertain. The germline gives CDR1 SEHNR, CDR2 FQNEAQ (reference sequence). CDR3 length: 14 residues. V was clipped by 5 bases and J by 5 bases, with 15 bases between them. For the CDR3, the DNA is TGTGCCAGCAGCCCCCCGAGTGTCCGGGAGACCCAGTACTTC. Translating it yields CASSPPSVRETQYF.

This chain links TRBV11-3 with TRBJ1-2; D is ambiguous. Germline assignment: CDR1 SGHNT and CDR2 YENEEA. Trimming removed 3 bases at V and 4 bases at J, with 6 bases between. The CDR3 runs 12 residues. CDR3 bases: TGTGCCAGCAGCTTGGGAGCCTATGGCTACACCTTC. Amino acid sequence: CASSLGAYGYTF.

This chain joins TRBV11-2 and TRBJ1-2; D remains unclear. Germline values: CDR1 SGHAT, CDR2 FQNNGV. The CDR3 has 13 amino acids. Trimming took 2 bases from V and 5 from J, leaving 9 bases between them. The chain's CDR3 is CASSLRADYGYTF. The CDR3 nucleotides are TGTGCCAGCAGCTTAAGGGCAGATTATGGCTACACCTTC.